The 4 T cell receptor beta chains below all came from one sample that was sequenced in a study of T cells in narcolepsy. Only in-frame clones appear in the TCRdb table, and some are missing; sequencing was by immunoSEQ multiplex PCR. The sample contains 23,000 or so clones, 84% of which appear only once. Material for sequencing was CD45RA- memory CD4+ T cells from PBMCs. The receptors originated from a human donor with narcolepsy.

A word on this clone: At one end the junction does not follow the germline gene, possibly because of a read error. The chain has TRBV9 and TRBJ2-1; 14 bases are a match to TRBD2. Germline values: CDR1 SGDLS, CDR2 YYNGEE. This CDR3 has 16 amino acids. The CDR3 DNA sequence: TGTGCCAGCAGCGAGGGACTAGCGGGGGCCTACCATGAGCAGTTCTTC. It is translated as CASSEGLAGAYHEQFF.

Of note for this clone: The junction and the germline gene differ at one end; a read error may be behind it. This chain connects TRBV7-8 to TRBJ2-5; 7 bases match TRBD1. This CDR3 is built from 13 residues. CDR1 is SGHVS, CDR2 FQNEAQ, per germline. In nucleotides, the CDR3 is TGTGCCAGCAGCTTGGGACAGCAAGGGACCCAGTACTTC. Translating gives CASSLGQQGTQYF.

The table lists this clone with a count of one. The rearrangement links TRBV28 to TRBJ2-2, with no clear D. Germline V gene lookup returns CDR1 MDHEN and CDR2 SYDVKM. CDR3 length equals 14 residues. The V gene lost 5 bases and the J gene lost 6 bases, with 13 bases spanning the gap. CDR3 bases: TGTGCCAGCAGTCGATACTCCCTTCCCGGGGAGCTGTTTTTT. It specifies CASSRYSLPGELFF.

The V and J genes are TRBV18 and TRBJ1-6, with 11 bases identical to TRBD1. There are 15 residues in the CDR3. Germline V gene lookup returns CDR1 KGHSH and CDR2 LQKENI. V shed 5 bases and J 7 bases; nucleotides not matched to a gene: 4. For the CDR3, the DNA is TGTGCCAGCTCAGGACAGGGGGCTTGGAATTCACCCCTCCACTTT. Its protein is CASSGQGAWNSPLHF.